This T cell receptor beta chain was found in a study of T cell responses to AZD1222 COVID-19 vaccine. This CDR3 has 16 residues. Trimming stripped 1 base from V and 0 bases from J, with 10 bases between. Germline lookup yields CDR1 SGHAT and CDR2 FQNNGV. Concerning this clone: Its antigen is unidentified.

TCRdb's copy holds only in-frame clones and misses some; the assay was immunoSEQ multiplex PCR. The table records some 110,000 clones, roughly 90% of them present only once. Study conclusions and caveats: Repertoires were obtained only post-peak T cell response.

The rearrangement links TRBV11-2 to TRBJ2-1; no clear D gene. Sequencing was performed on peripheral blood, taken on day 0 of AZD1222 vaccination. This TCR was sampled from an adult in good health. CDR3: CASSLVAKSSYNEQFF. Written as DNA, the CDR3 is TGTGCCAGCAGCTTAGTCGCGAAGAGCTCCTACAATGAGCAGTTCTTC. Full variable domain (missing parts from reference TRBV11-2 and TRBJ2-1): EAGVAQSPRYKIIEKRQSVAFWCNPISGHATLYWYQQILGQGPKLLIQFQNNGVVDDSQLPKDRFSAERLKGVDSTLKIQPAKLEDSAVYLCASSLVAKSSYNEQFFGPGTRLTVL.